This TCR beta chain derives from a study of Graves' ophthalmopathy and Graves' hyperthyroidism. Study background: Before any treatment was given, at initial diagnosis, peripheral blood was collected.

In its sample, this clonotype was seen many times. Exclusion covered patients with other autoimmune diseases or uncontrolled infections (as well as pregnancy or lactation). The authors diagnosed from clinical symptoms, serum thyroxine, TRAb, thyroid ultrasound and orbital computed tomography. Amplification from RNA transcripts yielded the TCR beta CDR3 regions. After a first-round RT-PCR with HTBI primers, a second-round multiplex PCR was run. TCRdb used MiXCR to reprocess the multiplex PCR reads, holding one entry per CDR3 protein. The table shows about 200,000 distinct CDR3 sequences, with 25% to 30% occurring only once. CDR1 is SNHLY, CDR2 FYNNEI, per germline. V lost 4 bases, J lost 5 bases, and 2 bases stayed unmatched. The CDR3 sequence is 15 residues long.

This clonotype was sampled from a man aged 45-65 years with Graves' ophthalmopathy. The sample consisted of peripheral blood. V usage is TRBV2 and J usage is TRBJ2-2; 12 bases fit TRBD2. The CDR3 loop reads CASSGGLAGTGELFF. Written as DNA, the CDR3 is TGTGCCAGCAGTGGGGGACTAGCGGGTACCGGGGAGCTGTTTTTT.